The 18 T cell receptor beta chains below all came from one sample that was sequenced in a study of blood T cell repertoires in COVID-19. Sequencing was performed with immunoSEQ multiplex PCR; in TCRdb, only in-frame clones are kept and a portion is missing. The table lists some 270,000 clones, 89% of them singletons. The sequenced sample consisted of PBMCs or T cells enriched from blood (not recorded which). These receptors were taken from a woman aged 35 to 49 who had recovered from COVID-19.

DNA of the CDR3: TGTGCCAGCACCTCGGGAGGGTATGTAAGTCAGCCCCAGCATTTT. Encoded protein: CASTSGGYVSQPQHF. The chain uses TRBV6-5 and TRBJ1-5; D remains unclear. V gave up 7 bases and J gave up 6 bases, with 19 bases separating them. The CDR3 spans 15 residues. Germline assignment: CDR1 MNHEY and CDR2 SVGAGI.

The rearrangement uses TRBV2 and TRBJ1-1, with D perhaps matching TRBD1 (5 bases). This CDR3 comprises 14 residues. V shed 7 bases and J shed 2 bases, with 14 bases lying between them. Germline lookup yields CDR1 SNHLY and CDR2 FYNNEI. The CDR3 DNA is TGTGCCAGCACCCCTGAAAGGGGAAACACTGAAGCTTTCTTT. It yields the protein CASTPERGNTEAFF.

The chain joins TRBV29-1 to TRBJ1-2; D might be TRBD1 (6 bases). This CDR3 is 15 amino acids long. V dropped 3 bases and J dropped 4 bases, with 18 bases sitting between them. Germline CDR1 SQVTM, CDR2 ANQGSEA. In DNA form, the CDR3 reads TGCAGCGTTGAGGTCGACAGTTCAGGGGCCTATGGCTACACCTTC. It encodes CSVEVDSSGAYGYTF. Full variable domain (remainder filled in from reference TRBV29-1 and TRBJ1-2): SAVISQKPSRDICQRGTSLTIQCQVDSQVTMMFWYRQQPGQSLTLIATANQGSEATYESGFVIDKFPISRPNLTFSTLTVSNMSPEDSSIYLCSVEVDSSGAYGYTFGSGTRLTVV.

This clone has a handful of counts. The genes are TRBV5-1 and TRBJ2-3, with 15 bases identical to TRBD2. This CDR3 has 18 amino acids. Losses at the gene ends were 3 bases for V and 1 base for J; bases not matched to a gene: 6. CDR1 is SGHRS and CDR2 is YFSETQ in the germline V gene. The CDR3, as DNA: TGCGCCAGCAGCTCAGGACTAGCGGGGGGGCGAGGCACAGATACGCAGTATTTT. Residues: CASSSGLAGGRGTDTQYF.

The genes are TRBV2 and TRBJ1-4, with D perhaps matching TRBD1 (5 bases). The CDR3 loop spans 12 amino acids. V was shortened by 7 bases and J by 6 bases, with 9 bases between the two germline ends. The germline gives CDR1 SNHLY, CDR2 FYNNEI. The CDR3 spells CASNWGDEKLFF. Here the CDR3 DNA reads TGTGCCAGCAATTGGGGGGATGAAAAACTGTTTTTT.

V usage is TRBV5-1 and J usage is TRBJ1-4, with D perhaps matching TRBD1 (6 bases). CDR1 is SGHRS and CDR2 is YFSETQ in the germline V gene. CDR3 size: 14 residues. Trimming removed 4 bases from V and 6 bases from J, with 13 bases in between. DNA of the CDR3: TGCGCCAGCAGCCCACAAGGGGGATATGAAAAACTGTTTTTT. It encodes CASSPQGGYEKLFF.

V usage is TRBV15 and J usage is TRBJ1-2; a weak D match, TRBD1 (6 bases). Germline-derived CDR1 and CDR2 are LNHNV and YYDKDF (reference sequence). V was pared by 0 bases and J by 8 bases, with 10 bases between. The CDR3 contains 13 residues. The CDR3 DNA sequence: TGTGCCACCAGCAGAGATAGGGGGGGCGGCTACACCTTC. Protein product: CATSRDRGGGYTF.

V is TRBV5-4 and J is TRBJ2-7; 8 bases map to TRBD1. The CDR3 spans 13 residues. The ends lost 5 bases at V and 7 bases at J; junction bases unmatched: 8. Per the germline V gene, CDR1 is SGHNT and CDR2 is YYREEE (reference sequence). Here the CDR3 reads CASRGDRGEEQYF. CDR3 in DNA: TGTGCCAGCAGAGGAGACAGGGGAGAAGAGCAGTACTTC.

This rearrangement joins TRBV3-1 (or the pseudogene TRBV3-2) to TRBJ2-7, with unresolved D. The CDR3 loop spans 12 amino acids. CDR1 and CDR2 (germline): LGHDT, YNNKEL (reference sequence). V was shortened by 4 bases and J by 7 bases, with 11 bases between the two germline ends. This CDR3 reads CASSRSEREQYF. The CDR3 region has the DNA TGTGCCAGCAGCCGATCGGAGAGGGAGCAGTACTTC.

This chain links TRBV12-5 with TRBJ1-4, with D possibly TRBD1 on 6 matching bases. V shed 1 base and J shed 15 bases, with 30 bases lying between them. This CDR3 has 18 residues. From germline, CDR1 is LGHNT and CDR2 FRNRAP. The CDR3 DNA is TGTGCTAGTGGTTTGGCTAAGGGACACAGGAACCTTGGGAAACTGATGTTTTTT. Translation gives CASGLAKGHRNLGKLMFF.

V and J are TRBV9 and TRBJ2-1, with D possibly being TRBD2 (5 bases). CDR1 and CDR2 from the germline V gene are SGDLS and YYNGEE. V was clipped by 4 bases and J by 5 bases, with 13 bases between them. The CDR3 totals 14 residues. CDR3 sequence: CASSPRDHDNEQFF. The CDR3 DNA is TGTGCCAGCAGCCCCCGGGATCACGACAATGAGCAGTTCTTC.

This sequence joins TRBV18 and TRBJ2-7; D is perhaps TRBD1 (5 bases). The CDR3 sequence is 16 residues long. Trimming removed 4 bases from V and 2 bases from J, with 18 bases in between. Germline assignment: CDR1 KGHSH and CDR2 LQKENI. CDR3 in amino acids: CASSQKDSPAAYEQYF. The CDR3 DNA sequence: TGTGCCAGCTCACAAAAAGACAGTCCTGCTGCCTACGAGCAGTACTTC. Combining the CDR3 with reference TRBV18 and TRBJ2-7 gives the whole variable domain NAGVMQNPRHLVRRRGQEARLRCSPMKGHSHVYWYRQLPEEGLKFMVYLQKENIIDESGMPKERFSAEFPKEGPSILRIQQVVRGDSAAYFCASSQKDSPAAYEQYFGPGTRLTVT.

The chain joins TRBV18 to TRBJ1-1; 7 nucleotides line up with TRBD1. This CDR3 region has 15 residues. J was trimmed by 1 base and V by 8 bases; bases with no gene match: 10. CDR1 KGHSH and CDR2 LQKENI come from the germline V gene. Here the CDR3 reads CASVGLDRENTEAFF. The CDR3 nucleotides are TGTGCCAGCGTGGGATTAGACAGGGAGAACACTGAAGCTTTCTTT.

V and J are TRBV9 and TRBJ1-1; D is possibly TRBD1 (6 bases). This CDR3 has 14 amino acids. CDR1 and CDR2 (germline): SGDLS, YYNGEE. V shed 3 bases and J shed 4 bases, with 13 bases lying between them. This CDR3 is CASSATGFFTEAFF. CDR3 DNA sequence: TGTGCCAGCAGCGCAACAGGGTTTTTCACTGAAGCTTTCTTT.

This rearrangement joins TRBV5-1 to TRBJ2-2; 8 nucleotides match TRBD2. This CDR3 region has 15 residues. V lost 4 bases, J lost 6 bases, and 8 bases stayed unmatched. CDR1 is SGHRS and CDR2 is YFSETQ in the germline V gene. The CDR3 nucleotides read TGCGCCAGCAGCACTGGCGGGGGGTTGGCCGGGGAGCTGTTTTTT. Residues: CASSTGGGLAGELFF.

The CDR3 loop reads CASSMVGGIRTGELFF. The DNA for the CDR3 is TGTGCCAGTAGTATGGTAGGGGGCATAAGAACCGGGGAGCTGTTTTTT. The chain employs TRBV19 and TRBJ2-2; TRBD1 matches 7 bases. Germline CDR1 and CDR2: LNHDA and SQIVND (reference sequence). CDR3 length: 16 amino acids. Trimming removed 3 bases from V and 5 bases from J; junction bases left unmatched: 9.

CDR3 in amino acids: CASSLVGGKGTGELFF. CDR3 DNA: TGTGCCAGCAGCTTGGTCGGGGGGAAGGGCACCGGGGAGCTGTTTTTT. This chain connects TRBV5-4 to TRBJ2-2, with TRBD2 matching over 7 bases. This CDR3 region has 16 residues. CDR1 is SGHNT and CDR2 is YYREEE in the germline V gene (reference sequence). V shed 0 bases, J shed 4 bases, and the junction held 6 bases outside the gene matches.

The chain is built from TRBV5-1 and TRBJ2-7; 10 bases line up with TRBD2. The CDR3 is 17 residues long. V gave up 0 bases and J gave up 4 bases; unmatched junction bases: 10. The germline gives CDR1 SGHRS, CDR2 YFSETQ. The CDR3 protein is CASSLAVTSGEGYEQYF. The CDR3 DNA is TGCGCCAGCAGCTTGGCCGTTACTAGCGGGGAAGGGTACGAGCAGTACTTC.